The present entry profiles one TCR beta chain with its context. The data originate from a study of blood T cell repertoires in COVID-19. In the study overall: The samples span acute and convalescent COVID-19 from the United States, Italy and Spain. PBMCs, B-cell-depleted T cells, or T cells were the source of the cDNA or gDNA that made up the material.

V gave up 4 bases and J gave up 2 bases; unmatched junction bases: 2. Germline values: CDR1 SGHNT, CDR2 YYREEE (reference sequence). The CDR3 has 13 residues. In the authors' methods: Estimated nucleated cell counts came from reference gene primer amplification. Profiled with immunoSEQ multiplex PCR; TCRdb holds only in-frame clones, not every one. V, J and clone size were drawn from that table, and D and trimming were deduced from the DNA. Of a few hundred thousand clones listed, 89% are singletons. The receptor comes from a man aged 18 to 30 who had recovered from COVID-19. Sequences were obtained from peripheral blood. The J gene is TRBJ1-2, the V gene TRBV5-4, with TRBD1 matching over 7 bases. The CDR3 DNA reads as TGTGCCAGCAGCGGGACAGAGAACTATGGCTACACCTTC. Protein product: CASSGTENYGYTF.